This paragraph covers one TCR beta chain sequence. CDR3 length: 16 amino acids. Trimming removed 4 bases from V and 8 bases from J; junction bases left unmatched: 11. CDR1 and CDR2 from the germline V gene are SGHTA and FQGTGA. The data derive from a study of CD8+ T cells in alopecia areata. Reverse transcription of extracted RNA yielded cDNA, which provided the sequencing template. The data were produced by immunoSEQ multiplex PCR, yet TCRdb's version contains in-frame clones alone and is incomplete. The profile shows about 190,000 clones, more than 55% of them singletons. Sample treatment: oral pan-JAK inhibitor, 5-10 mg twice daily.

This specimen consisted of CD4+ T cells sorted from blood, obtained at approximately week 50, from a patient treated with tofacitinib. The V call is TRBV7-3, the J call TRBJ1-6; 7 bases are a match to TRBD1. The sequence was obtained from a human donor with alopecia areata. Written as DNA, the CDR3 is TGTGCCAGCAGCTCACAGGGTTTTGGGACAGATTCACCCCTCCACTTT. This translates into CASSSQGFGTDSPLHF.